This T cell receptor beta chain was retrieved from a study of shared clonotypes between healthy human individuals. There are a few counts of this clone. No antigen is known for it. With 4 bases clipped from V and 4 bases from J, the junction kept 7 bases outside the gene matches. Germline-derived CDR1 and CDR2 are SGHNT and YYREEE (reference sequence). The CDR3 is made up of 15 amino acids. Profiled with immunoSEQ multiplex PCR; TCRdb holds only in-frame clones, not every one. The table records roughly 760,000 clones, 74% of them present only once. Regarding the study as a whole: Clonotypes shared by all four donors outscored non-shared clonotypes in generation probability.

The sequenced sample was memory CD4+ T cells sorted from blood. Stated subset: CD45RA-negative fraction. The sequence derives from a woman aged 25-40 years in good health. The V call is TRBV5-4, the J call TRBJ2-3, with 9 bases that match TRBD1. The CDR3 region has the DNA TGTGCCAGCAGCAACCGGGACAGGGTGGCAGATACGCAGTATTTT. Amino acids: CASSNRDRVADTQYF.